This T cell receptor (beta chain) appears in the sequencing data of a study of T-cell memory formation after mild COVID-19. Study-wide findings and caveats: Contracting CD8+ clones were enriched in EMRA, CD4+ mainly in CM and EM. There were some responding clones in pre-infection memory, which suggested that cross-reactive memory had joined.

In this sample, this clonotype turned up many times. The antigen is unknown. 5'RACE, which relied on constant-segment primers, yielded TCR alpha and TCR beta cDNA libraries carrying sample barcodes and UMIs. In TCRdb, the 5' RACE reads were re-called with MiXCR into one record per CDR3 protein. This sample has tens of thousands of distinct CDR3 sequences, with about a quarter found just once. In germline, CDR1 is SQVTM, CDR2 ANQGSEA. The V end lost 5 bases, the J end lost 7 bases, and 18 bases lay between the germline ends. This CDR3 has 14 residues. Sequencing input: PBMCs or a T cell subset sorted from them (not recorded which). The J gene is TRBJ2-4, the V gene TRBV29-1, with D possibly TRBD1 on 6 matching bases. This clonotype originated in a young man who had mild COVID-19 (a few samples of this study predate the infection). Cell type and time point are not known. Here the CDR3 reads CSVIRTESRNIQYF. The CDR3 DNA follows: TGCAGCGTTATTAGGACAGAATCGAGGAACATTCAGTACTTC.